This is a list of T cell receptor beta chains from one sample in a study of T cells in localized non-small cell lung cancer. TCRdb's table, derived via immunoSEQ multiplex PCR, lists solely in-frame clones and lacks some. The data hold around 100,000 clones, with roughly 87% observed a single time. This specimen was peripheral blood, taken before any cancer treatment. The receptor set was obtained from a man aged 35-75 years with stage I squamous cell lung carcinoma. The CDR3 runs from the conserved cysteine through the conserved F or W. The order of the fields is V gene, clone size, J gene, D gene, CDR3 DNA, CDR3 protein. D genes are given only for firm matches. The listing skips clone size in some rows; elsewhere it reads once, few, many or a size class.

TRBV6-5	NA	TRBJ2-5	TRBD1	TGTGCCAGCAGTCAGACAGGGGGGCGGGTAGAGACCCAGTACTTC	CASSQTGGRVETQYF
TRBV11-2	NA	TRBJ2-3	TRBD1	TGTGCCAGCAGCTTAACCCAGGACAGGGCTCCTTCCACAGATACGCAGTATTTT	CASSLTQDRAPSTDTQYF
TRBV19	NA	TRBJ2-1	TRBD1	TGTGCCAGTAAGGGACAGGACGAGCGAAGCTCCTACAATGAGCAGTTCTTC	CASKGQDERSSYNEQFF
TRBV5-1	NA	TRBJ2-5	NA	TGCGCCAGCAGCTTGGCCCCCGGGATGGGTCAAGAGACCCAGTACTTC	CASSLAPGMGQETQYF
TRBV2	once	TRBJ1-2	NA	TGTGCCAGCACTCAATACTCTGGCTACACCTTC	CASTQYSGYTF
TRBV19	few	TRBJ1-3	NA	TGTGCCAGTAACGACCCGGGACACTCTGGAAACACCATATATTTT	CASNDPGHSGNTIYF
TRBV7-9	once	TRBJ2-3	NA	TGTGCCAGCAGCTTAGCGGGACGCGACACAGATACGCAGTATTTT	CASSLAGRDTDTQYF
TRBV2	NA	TRBJ1-2	NA	TGTGCCAGCAGTCCCCGGGGGGTAGACAGAGGCTATGGCTACACCTTC	CASSPRGVDRGYGYTF
TRBV9	NA	TRBJ1-1	NA	TGTGCCAGCAGCCAAAACATAGGCACTGAAGCTTTCTTT	CASSQNIGTEAFF
TRBV6-6	once	TRBJ2-7	NA	TGTGCCAGCAGTCACGGGGGGACATTCTACGAGCAGTACTTC	CASSHGGTFYEQYF
TRBV20-1	NA	TRBJ2-5	NA	TGCAGTGCTAGCCTCTCGGCCGTAGGGTACTTC	CSASLSAVGYF
TRBV28	NA	TRBJ1-2	NA	TGTGCCGTAGGGAGGAAGGCCTATGGCTACACCTTC	CAVGRKAYGYTF
TRBV5-5	NA	TRBJ1-1	NA	TGTGCCAGCAGCCTACAGCTCCAGAACACTGAAGCTTTCTTT	CASSLQLQNTEAFF
TRBV29-1	NA	TRBJ1-2	NA	TGCAGCGTTGTGGGGCAACTGAACTATGGCTACACCTTC	CSVVGQLNYGYTF
TRBV15	NA	TRBJ1-2	NA	TGTGCCACCAGCAGAGAAGCCCCCAACTATGGCTACACCTTC	CATSREAPNYGYTF
TRBV11-3	NA	TRBJ2-2	TRBD2	TGTGCCAGCAGCTCCGAACCCACTAGCGGGGGGACCGGGGAGCTGTTTTTT	CASSSEPTSGGTGELFF
TRBV5-1	NA	TRBJ2-5	NA	TGCGCCAGCAGCTTGGTTCCAGGCTCAGAGACCCAGTACTTC	CASSLVPGSETQYF
TRBV4-3	NA	TRBJ1-5	NA	TGCGCCAGCAGCCAAGATTTTGGGGGACCCAATCAGCCCCAGCATTTT	CASSQDFGGPNQPQHF
TRBV6-5	NA	TRBJ1-1	NA	TGTGCCAGCAGGGTGGCGGAAAACACTGAAGCTTTCTTT	CASRVAENTEAFF
TRBV6-5	NA	TRBJ1-4	NA	TGTGCCAGCAGTTCCCCGAGACGACAGAGTGATGAAAAACTGTTTTTT	CASSSPRRQSDEKLFF
TRBV5-8	once	TRBJ2-7	TRBD1	TGTGCCAGCAGCTCACGACAGGGTAACGAGCAGTACTTC	CASSSRQGNEQYF
TRBV25-1	NA	TRBJ2-1	NA	TGTGCCAGCAGTGATGGGGGCGGATCCTACAATGAGCAGTTCTTC	CASSDGGGSYNEQFF
TRBV19	NA	TRBJ2-3	NA	TGTGCCAGTGCTACAGGGGATACGCAGTATTTT	CASATGDTQYF
TRBV5-1	NA	TRBJ1-1	TRBD1	TGCGCCAGCAGCTTGCGTCAGGGGGCCAACACTGAAGCTTTCTTT	CASSLRQGANTEAFF
TRBV5-1	NA	TRBJ2-3	NA	TGCGCCAGCAGTTTAGGGCAGTCCACAGATACGCAGTATTTT	CASSLGQSTDTQYF
TRBV2	NA	TRBJ1-2	NA	TGTGCCAGCAGTGATGTAGGCAGGGGAGATGGCTACACCTTC	CASSDVGRGDGYTF
TRBV6-1	NA	TRBJ1-4	NA	TGTGCCAGCAGTACTCAAGGGAGATTCAATGAAAAACTGTTTTTT	CASSTQGRFNEKLFF
TRBV7-9	NA	TRBJ1-5	NA	TGTGCCAGCAGCCTAGGGGCAGGGTCTAGCAATCAGCCCCAGCATTTT	CASSLGAGSSNQPQHF
TRBV28	once	TRBJ1-1	NA	TGTGCCAGCAGTTTGGGGGGCAATAGGAACACTGAAGCTTTCTTT	CASSLGGNRNTEAFF
TRBV5-1	NA	TRBJ1-2	TRBD1	TGCGCCAGCAGCCCACAAACAGGGGAATATGGCTACACCTTC	CASSPQTGEYGYTF
TRBV18	NA	TRBJ2-7	TRBD2	TGTGCCAGCTCACCCCAAAGCGGGGACGAGCAGTACTTC	CASSPQSGDEQYF
TRBV10-3	NA	TRBJ2-2	TRBD1	TGTGCCATCAGTTCTTCCTACAGGGGGAGCACCGGGGAGCTGTTTTTT	CAISSSYRGSTGELFF
TRBV5-1	NA	TRBJ2-2	NA	TGCGCCAGCAGCTTGGTCGTGGACAGTCGCACCGGGGAGCTGTTTTTT	CASSLVVDSRTGELFF
TRBV4-2	NA	TRBJ2-2	NA	TGTGCCAGCAGCCAGGTGTGGGAGCTGAACACCGGGGAGCTGTTTTTT	CASSQVWELNTGELFF
TRBV19	NA	TRBJ1-5	NA	TGTGCCAGTAGTATAGCCGGGACAAATAGCAATCAGCCCCAGCATTTT	CASSIAGTNSNQPQHF
TRBV5-1	NA	TRBJ1-1	NA	TGCGCCAGCAGCCCCGAGCCGGGAATAGACACTGAAGCTTTCTTT	CASSPEPGIDTEAFF
TRBV5-4	NA	TRBJ2-7	NA	TGTGCCAGCAGCTTAAGTCAGGGTCCCTACGAGCAGTACTTC	CASSLSQGPYEQYF
TRBV19	once	TRBJ1-3	NA	TGTGCCAGTAGTACTCGACAGACATCCTACTCTGGAAACACCATATATTTT	CASSTRQTSYSGNTIYF
TRBV7-2	NA	TRBJ1-5	NA	TGTGCCAGCAACAAGGATAGCAATCAGCCCCAGCATTTT	CASNKDSNQPQHF
TRBV20-1	NA	TRBJ2-3	TRBD1	TGCAGTGCTAGTAGGCAGGGGGCGCGGTATTTT	CSASRQGARYF
TRBV11-3	NA	TRBJ2-7	TRBD1	TGTGCCAGCAGCTCATCTCAGGGGGCTGACGAGCAGTACTTC	CASSSSQGADEQYF